Each of the 21 T cell receptor beta chains below was sequenced from the same sample in a study of T cells in Graves' hyperthyroidism and ophthalmopathy. RNA transcripts were the template for amplifying TCR beta CDR3 regions. During a first-round RT-PCR of the TCR CDR3, the HTBI primer set was used. TCRdb re-called the multiplex PCR reads through MiXCR, storing one row per CDR3 protein. The sample contains hundreds of thousands of distinct CDR3 sequences, about 14% of which appear only once. Source material: blood. The receptors here all came from a woman aged 18 to 35 with Graves' hyperthyroidism.

In this sample, this clonotype turned up a few times. The rearrangement uses TRBV6-1 and TRBJ1-1; TRBD1 might be the D (6 bases). This CDR3 is 13 amino acids long. The germline V and J ends were trimmed by 6 bases and 5 bases, with 13 bases remaining between them. In germline, CDR1 is MNHNS, CDR2 SASEGT. The CDR3 DNA is TGTGCCAGCAGGCGGGGGGCGCGTACTGAAGCTTTCTTT. The encoded protein is CASRRGARTEAFF.

This clonotype was counted a few times. The gene calls are TRBV5-1 and TRBJ2-1, with 10 bases identical to TRBD2. The CDR3 has 15 amino acids. Germline trimming cut 9 bases from V and 8 bases from J; bases unmatched to any gene: 14. The germline gives CDR1 SGHRS, CDR2 YFSETQ. The CDR3 DNA sequence: TGCGCCACCGGGGGGGCTAGCGGGAGAATGGATGAGCAGTTCTTC. This encodes CATGGASGRMDEQFF.

This clonotype was seen only once. A much larger clone is a single base away; this may be a read error. The chain employs TRBV30 and TRBJ2-1, with D hard to call. Germline assignment: CDR1 GTSNPN and CDR2 SVGIG (reference sequence). This CDR3 spans 11 amino acids. The CDR3 DNA sequence: TGTGCCCGGAGTGTACCTGGTGAGCAGTTCTTC. It yields the protein CARSVPGEQFF.

This clonotype was recorded many times. This chain joins TRBV11-1 and TRBJ2-7, with TRBD1 identical over 7 bases. CDR3 length: 14 residues. The V segment lost 3 bases and the J segment 6 bases; nucleotides outside the gene matches: 8. The germline V gene has CDR1 SGHAT and CDR2 FQDESV (reference sequence). This CDR3 is CASSLGTDPTEQYF. The CDR3 DNA is TGTGCCAGCAGCTTGGGGACAGACCCCACCGAGCAGTACTTC.

This clonotype has a count of ten or more. V gene TRBV20-1 combines with J gene TRBJ1-2; D is unresolved. V dropped 6 bases and J dropped 7 bases, with 12 bases sitting between them. The CDR3 spans 11 residues. Germline CDR1 reads DFQATT; CDR2 reads SNEGSKA (reference sequence). The CDR3 nucleotides read TGCAGTGCGAAAACCCTTATTGGCTACACCTTC. Translated: CSAKTLIGYTF.

This rearrangement joins TRBV4-1 to TRBJ2-5; 9 positions match TRBD2. The junction had 9 bases not matched to a gene; V was cut back by 2 bases and J by 5 bases. This CDR3 region has 16 residues. Germline assignment: CDR1 MGHRA and CDR2 YSYEKL. The CDR3 nucleotides read TGCGCCAGCAGCCAAAGACGCTTAGCGGGGGAGGAGACCCAGTACTTC. This sequence encodes CASSQRRLAGEETQYF.

This clonotype was seen repeatedly, ten times or more. The chain couples TRBV7-8 to TRBJ2-1, with TRBD2 matching over 8 bases. Germline-derived CDR1 and CDR2 are SGHVS and FQNEAQ. CDR3 length equals 13 residues. V dropped 4 bases and J dropped 10; count of bases not matched to a gene: 6. The chain's CDR3 is CASSSGWTSEQFF. As DNA, the CDR3 is TGTGCCAGCAGCTCCGGCTGGACTAGCGAGCAGTTCTTC.

This chain links TRBV25-1 with TRBJ1-1, with 12 bases lining up with TRBD1. The CDR3 sequence is 16 residues long. With V trimmed by 1 base and J by 5 bases, 5 bases remained unmatched. Per germline, CDR1 MGHDK and CDR2 SYGVNS. CDR3 sequence: CASSELGDRGHTEAFF. The CDR3 region has the DNA TGTGCCAGCAGTGAATTAGGGGACAGGGGGCATACTGAAGCTTTCTTT.

This clonotype was recorded at least ten times. This CDR3 reads CASSFDESWQPQHF. The CDR3 DNA sequence: TGTGCCAGCAGTTTTGATGAGAGCTGGCAGCCCCAGCATTTT. This chain links TRBV12-3 or TRBV12-4 with TRBJ1-5, with no clear D. CDR3 length: 14 amino acids. The V gene lost 3 bases and the J gene lost 7 bases, with 13 bases spanning the gap.

The chain is built from TRBV7-8 and TRBJ1-1; unclear D gene. Germline V gene sequence: CDR1 SGHVS, CDR2 FQNEAQ. Trimming took 2 bases from V and 4 from J, leaving 11 bases between them. This CDR3 comprises 14 residues. The CDR3: CASSLQLLSTEAFF. CDR3 in DNA: TGTGCCAGCAGCTTACAACTCTTGTCCACTGAAGCTTTCTTT.

The V gene is TRBV4-1, the J gene TRBJ2-3; D gene unclear. The ends were cut back, 0 bases at V and 3 bases at J, with 16 bases in the middle. Germline V gene sequence: CDR1 MGHRA, CDR2 YSYEKL. This CDR3 spans 17 amino acids. CDR3 in DNA: TGCGCCAGCAGCCAAGAAGGATCAAGGAGTAGGACAGATACGCAGTATTTT. This gives the protein CASSQEGSRSRTDTQYF.

There are a few counts of this clonotype. The V and J genes are TRBV10-1 and TRBJ2-3; 8 positions match TRBD2. CDR3 size: 16 residues. Looked up from germline, CDR1 is WNHNN and CDR2 is SYGVQD (reference sequence). V lost 3 bases to trimming and J lost 0 bases; unmatched junction nucleotides: 5. The CDR3 loop reads CASSERAGVSTDTQYF. The DNA for the CDR3 is TGCGCCAGCAGTGAAAGAGCGGGAGTGAGCACAGATACGCAGTATTTT.

This clonotype showed up many times. This rearrangement joins TRBV6-1 to TRBJ1-2; D possibly corresponds to TRBD1 (6 bases). Germline-derived CDR1 and CDR2 are MNHNS and SASEGT. Trimming shortened V by 5 bases and J by 7 bases, and 20 bases separated the two germline ends. CDR3 length equals 15 residues. CDR3 loop: CASSSLWGGSVGYTF. CDR3 nucleotide sequence: TGTGCCAGCAGTTCCCTGTGGGGGGGCAGCGTTGGCTACACCTTC.

This clonotype was observed at least ten times. The chain carries TRBV6-1 and TRBJ1-5; D remains unclear. This CDR3 is 14 amino acids long. V was trimmed by 4 bases and J by 5 bases, leaving 12 bases between them. Germline V gives CDR1 MNHNS, CDR2 SASEGT. CDR3 bases: TGTGCCAGCAGTGGGGATGGCCGCGATCAGCCCCAGCATTTT. Translation gives CASSGDGRDQPQHF.

Turning to this clonotype: No conserved phenylalanine or tryptophan ends this CDR3, so it is likely a read error. The CDR3 is CASSLVVWGKGHGYTL. The CDR3 DNA follows: TGTGCCAGCAGCTTAGTCGTGTGGGGCAAGGGGCATGGCTACACCTTA. The V gene is TRBV7-9, the J gene TRBJ1-2, with D tentatively TRBD1 (5 bases). Germline V CDR1 and CDR2: SEHNR, FQNEAQ (reference sequence). CDR3 size: 16 residues. With 1 base removed from V and 6 bases from J, the gap between germline ends came to 18 bases.

This rearrangement joins TRBV3-1 to TRBJ2-5, with 8 nucleotides matching TRBD1. This CDR3 is built from 15 residues. Germline CDR1 and CDR2: LGHDT and YNNKEL (reference sequence). Trimming at V came to 1 base and at J to 5 bases, leaving 6 bases not matched to a gene. Written as DNA, the CDR3 is TGTGCCAGCAGCCAAGTTGGACAGGGCGTCGAGACCCAGTACTTC. This codes for CASSQVGQGVETQYF.

The rearrangement links TRBV27 to TRBJ2-1, with 11 bases matching TRBD2. The CDR3 has 16 amino acids. J lost 7 bases, V lost 7 bases, and 12 bases had no gene match. The germline CDR1 and CDR2 sequences are MNHEY and SMNVEV (reference sequence). The CDR3 sequence: CASKFTSGSHQNEQFF. CDR3 sequence (DNA): TGTGCCAGCAAATTCACTAGCGGGAGTCACCAGAATGAGCAGTTCTTC.

The rearrangement links TRBV30 to TRBJ2-5; TRBD2 agrees at 10 bases. Per germline, CDR1 GTSNPN and CDR2 SVGIG (reference sequence). The CDR3 is 15 residues long. J was trimmed by 1 base and V by 4 bases; bases with no gene match: 6. This CDR3 is CAWKSWTSGQETQYF. The CDR3 coding sequence is TGTGCCTGGAAGTCGTGGACTAGCGGCCAAGAGACCCAGTACTTC.

This clonotype was detected only a few times. The gene calls are TRBV3-1 and TRBJ2-1, with D maybe TRBD2 (6 bases). The CDR3 consists of 16 residues. Trimming removed 1 base from V and 0 bases from J, with 10 bases in between. Per germline, CDR1 LGHDT and CDR2 YNNKEL (reference sequence). The CDR3 nucleotides read TGTGCCAGCAGCCAAGCACTAGCCAGCTCCTACAATGAGCAGTTCTTC. Its protein is CASSQALASSYNEQFF.

The V and J genes are TRBV7-6 and TRBJ1-3; D not resolved. The CDR3 runs to 15 residues. Trimming left V 1 base short and J 8 bases short, with 15 bases between. Germline CDR1 and CDR2: SGHVS and FNYEAQ. The CDR3 DNA reads TGTGCCAGCAGCTTAGAGTTGTCCGGCGGGGACACCATATATTTT. This gives the protein CASSLELSGGDTIYF.

This clonotype was found many times. The chain couples TRBV27 to TRBJ2-1; D ambiguous. V was pared by 2 bases and J by 8 bases, with 16 bases between. CDR1 MNHEY and CDR2 SMNVEV come from the germline V gene (reference sequence). The CDR3 has 15 amino acids. The CDR3 coding sequence is TGTGCCAGCAGTTTACGCGGCCTCGAAGGCGATGAGCAGTTCTTC. It is translated as CASSLRGLEGDEQFF.